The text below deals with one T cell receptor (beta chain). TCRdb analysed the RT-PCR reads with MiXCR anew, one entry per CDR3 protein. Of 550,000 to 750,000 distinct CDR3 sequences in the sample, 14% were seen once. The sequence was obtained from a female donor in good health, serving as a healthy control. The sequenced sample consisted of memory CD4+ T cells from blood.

CDR3 sequence (DNA): TGCGCCAGCAGCCAAGGGTATGAGAGGGTGCGATCGAATGAAAAACTGTTTTTT. This gives the protein CASSQGYERVRSNEKLFF. The rearrangement joins TRBV4-3 to TRBJ1-4; D is ambiguous. Trimming shortened V by 1 base and J by 5 bases, and 20 bases separated the two germline ends. The CDR3 runs 18 residues. Per germline, CDR1 LGHNA and CDR2 YSLEER.